The entry that follows covers one T cell receptor (beta chain) sequence. The data were obtained in a study of blood T cell repertoires in COVID-19. Generated by immunoSEQ multiplex PCR, the TCRdb table keeps only in-frame clones and is missing some. Counted here are approximately 350,000 clones, 83% occurring once; the ten biggest clones make up about 5.4%. Participant ages covered roughly 18 to 89 years across about two dozen US areas. All recovered Cohort 3 donors got two negative PCRs, got clearance, or saw symptom resolution. The clonotype comes from a woman aged 50 to 65 who had recovered from COVID-19. The specimen sequenced was PBMCs or T cells enriched from blood (not recorded which).

The CDR3 DNA reads as TGTGCCAGCAGCCGAACCAGGGGGCTGAACACTGAAGCTTTCTTT. The encoded protein is CASSRTRGLNTEAFF. The chain uses TRBV4-2 and TRBJ1-1; 8 nucleotides line up with TRBD1. V was clipped by 4 bases and J by 0 bases; unmatched bases: 4. This CDR3 spans 15 amino acids. The germline CDR1 and CDR2 sequences are LGHNA and YNFKEQ.